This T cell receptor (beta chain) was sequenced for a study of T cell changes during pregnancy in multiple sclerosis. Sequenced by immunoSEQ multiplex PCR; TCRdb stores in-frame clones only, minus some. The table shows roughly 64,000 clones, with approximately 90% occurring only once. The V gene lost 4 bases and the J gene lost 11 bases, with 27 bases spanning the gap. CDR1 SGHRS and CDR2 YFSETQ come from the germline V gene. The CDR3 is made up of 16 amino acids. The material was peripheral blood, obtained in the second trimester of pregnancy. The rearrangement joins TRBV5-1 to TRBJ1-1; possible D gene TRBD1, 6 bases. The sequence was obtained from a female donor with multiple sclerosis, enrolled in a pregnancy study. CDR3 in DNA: TGCGCCAGCAGCCCCAACCCAGTGGGTGGGGGCAGGCGGGCTTTCTTT. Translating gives CASSPNPVGGGRRAFF.